Listed here are 8 T cell receptor beta chains from one sample, sequenced in a study of vaccination effects on CD4 cells after COVID-19 (dated by TCRdb to about 2022). No antigen has been assigned to these receptors. In the ViraFEST assay, PBMC were stimulated with viral peptide pools, and TCR sequencing was then used to find antigen-specific CD4+ T cell clonotypes based on their expansion. After around 11 days of culture, CD4+ T cells were isolated with the EasySep CD4+ T cell isolation kit. Two doses of either the BNT162b2 or the mRNA-1273 mRNA SARS-CoV-2 vaccine were administered to participants. The method was the immunoSEQ multiplex PCR assay. TCRdb obtained this table from immuneACCESS and retained in-frame rearrangements with V and J assigned. These tables miss some clones; where compared with another copy, unresolved V genes account for less than half of the shortfall, and the remainder is unexplained. In all, the sample holds 70,000 to 85,000 clones, and around 81% of those were seen once. The ten top clones hold 0.95% to 1.5% of the sample.

Sequencing used CD4+ T cells from PBMCs cultured with HCoV-229E spike peptides, obtained after COVID-19 vaccination. The cell subset or site label, read with the paper, signifies: HCoV-229E spike overlapping peptide pool stimulation. Receptor source: a human donor who received a COVID-19 vaccine.

This clone was recorded only once. This chain uses TRBV7-9 with TRBJ1-1; tentatively, D is TRBD1 (5 bases). CDR1 and CDR2 (germline): SEHNR, FQNEAQ (reference sequence). Trimming removed 3 bases from V and 1 base from J, with 9 bases in between. The CDR3 runs to 14 residues. As DNA, the CDR3 is TGTGCCAGCAGCTTTCAGGGCCGGAACACTGAAGCTTTCTTT. As protein: CASSFQGRNTEAFF.

This clone was observed a handful of times. The gene calls are TRBV7-9 and TRBJ1-6; possibly TRBD1 for D (5 bases). CDR3 length equals 13 residues. CDR1 and CDR2 (germline): SEHNR, FQNEAQ (reference sequence). The V and J ends lost 6 bases and 6 bases respectively, with 9 bases between them. For the CDR3, the DNA is TGTGCCAGCAGGGGGGTGTTTAATTCACCCCTCCACTTT. Its translation is CASRGVFNSPLHF.

The chain is built from TRBV23-1 and TRBJ2-5; TRBD1 matches at 7 bases. TRBV23-1 is identified as an open reading frame with a role that is uncertain. The CDR3 contains 18 residues. Losses at the gene ends were 1 base for V and 3 bases for J; bases not matched to a gene: 14. Written as DNA, the CDR3 is TGCGCCAGCAGTCAATGCCAGACAGGGAGTCCGGCCGAAGAGACCCAGTACTTC. It encodes CASSQCQTGSPAEETQYF.

The chain employs TRBV6-6 and TRBJ2-2, with D tentatively TRBD1 or TRBD2 (5 bases each). V was cut by 4 bases and J by 2 bases, with 11 bases left in between. Germline CDR1 and CDR2: MNHNY and SVGAGI (reference sequence). CDR3 length equals 15 residues. The CDR3 DNA reads as TGTGCCAGCAGTTCCTCCGGGACCAACACCGGGGAGCTGTTTTTT. Its protein product is CASSSSGTNTGELFF.

The rearrangement links TRBV19 to TRBJ2-5; 7 nucleotides match TRBD2. V gave up 4 bases and J gave up 2 bases; unmatched junction bases: 4. Germline CDR1 and CDR2: LNHDA and SQIVND (reference sequence). The CDR3 sequence is 14 residues long. The CDR3 region is CASSTTSSQETQYF. The CDR3 nucleotides are TGTGCCAGTAGTACGACTAGCAGTCAAGAGACCCAGTACTTC.

This clone has only a few counts. The rearrangement uses TRBV30 and TRBJ1-2, with TRBD1 as a possible D gene (5 bases). Trimming cost V 4 bases and J 8 bases, with 14 bases left between them. CDR3 size: 12 residues. Germline values: CDR1 GTSNPN, CDR2 SVGIG (reference sequence). As DNA, the CDR3 is TGTGCCTGGAAAGGGGCCGCAGGAGGCTACACCTTC. As protein: CAWKGAAGGYTF.

The chain has TRBV7-2 and TRBJ1-1; no clear D gene. Trimming left V 5 bases short and J 5 bases short, with 12 bases between. Germline values: CDR1 SGHTA, CDR2 FQGNSA. The CDR3 has 13 amino acids. For the CDR3, the DNA is TGTGCCAGCAGCCAATCTCTTTTGACTGAAGCTTTCTTT. Its translation is CASSQSLLTEAFF.

This chain joins TRBV9 and TRBJ1-2; tentative D call: TRBD1 (5 bases). V was trimmed by 0 bases and J by 7 bases, leaving 13 bases between them. Germline V gene sequence: CDR1 SGDLS, CDR2 YYNGEE. The CDR3 spans 14 residues. The CDR3 protein is CASSVALGVGGYTF. CDR3 sequence (DNA): TGTGCCAGCAGCGTAGCTCTGGGGGTGGGTGGCTACACCTTC.